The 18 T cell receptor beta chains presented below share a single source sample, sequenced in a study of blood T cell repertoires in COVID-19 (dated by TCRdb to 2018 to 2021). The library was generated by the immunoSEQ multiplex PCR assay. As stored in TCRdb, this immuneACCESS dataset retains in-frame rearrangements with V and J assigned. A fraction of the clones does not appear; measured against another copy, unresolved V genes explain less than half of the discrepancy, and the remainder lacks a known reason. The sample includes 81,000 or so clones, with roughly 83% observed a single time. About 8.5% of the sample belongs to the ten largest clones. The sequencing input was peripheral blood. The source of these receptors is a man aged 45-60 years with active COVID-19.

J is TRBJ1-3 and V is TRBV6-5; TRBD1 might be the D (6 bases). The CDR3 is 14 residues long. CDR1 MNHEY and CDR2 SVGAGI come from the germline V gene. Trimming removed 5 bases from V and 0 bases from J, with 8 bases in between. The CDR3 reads CASSTGSSGNTIYF. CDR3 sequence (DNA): TGTGCCAGCAGTACAGGGAGCTCTGGAAACACCATATATTTT.

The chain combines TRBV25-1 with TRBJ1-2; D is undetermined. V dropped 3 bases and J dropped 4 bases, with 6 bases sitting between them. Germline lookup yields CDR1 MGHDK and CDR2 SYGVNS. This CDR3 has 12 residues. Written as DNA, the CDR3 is TGTGCCAGCAGTGACCTCTTCTATGGCTACACCTTC. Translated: CASSDLFYGYTF.

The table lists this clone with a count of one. The CDR3 loop is CASSPTSGGRGTQYF. The CDR3 region has the DNA TGTGCCAGCAGTCCAACTAGCGGGGGCAGGGGTACGCAGTATTTT. This chain connects TRBV6-5 to TRBJ2-3, with 11 bases identical to TRBD2. The CDR3 contains 15 residues. CDR1 is MNHEY, CDR2 SVGAGI, per germline. V shed 5 bases, J shed 8 bases, and the junction held 9 bases outside the gene matches.

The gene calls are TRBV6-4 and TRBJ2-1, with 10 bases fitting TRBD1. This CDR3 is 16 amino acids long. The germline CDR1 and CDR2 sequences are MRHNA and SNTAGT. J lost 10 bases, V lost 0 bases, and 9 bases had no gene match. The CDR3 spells CASSDSVGTGDGEQFF. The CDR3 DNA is TGTGCCAGCAGTGACTCAGTGGGGACAGGGGATGGCGAGCAGTTCTTC.

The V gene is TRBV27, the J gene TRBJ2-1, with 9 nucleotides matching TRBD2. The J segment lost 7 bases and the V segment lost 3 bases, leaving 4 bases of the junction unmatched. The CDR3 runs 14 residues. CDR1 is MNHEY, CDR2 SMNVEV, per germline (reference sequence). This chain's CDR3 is CASSFLAGRNEQFF. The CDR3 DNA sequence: TGTGCCAGCAGTTTCCTAGCGGGAAGGAATGAGCAGTTCTTC.

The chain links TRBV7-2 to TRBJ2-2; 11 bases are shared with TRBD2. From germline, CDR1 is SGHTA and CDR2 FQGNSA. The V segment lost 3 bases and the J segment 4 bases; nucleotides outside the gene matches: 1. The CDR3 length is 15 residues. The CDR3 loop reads CASSFGTSGTGELFF. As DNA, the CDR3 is TGTGCCAGCAGCTTCGGGACTAGCGGCACCGGGGAGCTGTTTTTT. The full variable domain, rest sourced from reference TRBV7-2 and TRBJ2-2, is GAGVSQSPSNKVTEKGKDVELRCDPISGHTALYWYRQSLGQGLEFLIYFQGNSAPDKSGLPSDRFSAERTGGSVSTLTIQRTQQEDSAVYLCASSFGTSGTGELFFGEGSRLTVL.

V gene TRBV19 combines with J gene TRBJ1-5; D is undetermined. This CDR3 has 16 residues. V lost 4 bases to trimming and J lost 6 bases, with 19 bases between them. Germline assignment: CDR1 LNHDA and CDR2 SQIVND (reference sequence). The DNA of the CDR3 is TGTGCCAGTAGTAATCAGGACGGACTAGCGAGTCAGCCCCAGCATTTT. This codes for CASSNQDGLASQPQHF.

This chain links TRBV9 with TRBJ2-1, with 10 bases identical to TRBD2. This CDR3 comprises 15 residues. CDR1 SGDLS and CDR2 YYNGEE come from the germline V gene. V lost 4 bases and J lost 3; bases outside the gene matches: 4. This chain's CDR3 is CASSSLAGIYNEQFF. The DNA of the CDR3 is TGTGCCAGCAGCTCACTAGCGGGAATCTACAATGAGCAGTTCTTC.

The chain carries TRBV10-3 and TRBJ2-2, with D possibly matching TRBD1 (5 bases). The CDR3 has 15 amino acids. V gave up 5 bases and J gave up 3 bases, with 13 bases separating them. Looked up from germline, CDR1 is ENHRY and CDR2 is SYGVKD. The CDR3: CAISSGAGHTGELFF. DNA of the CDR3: TGTGCCATCAGTTCCGGTGCAGGGCACACCGGGGAGCTGTTTTTT.

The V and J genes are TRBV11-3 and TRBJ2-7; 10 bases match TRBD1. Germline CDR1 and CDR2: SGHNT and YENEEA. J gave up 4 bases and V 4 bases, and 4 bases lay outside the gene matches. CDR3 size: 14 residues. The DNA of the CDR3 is TGTGCCAGCAGCTCCGGGGGACAGGGGTACGAGCAGTACTTC. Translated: CASSSGGQGYEQYF.

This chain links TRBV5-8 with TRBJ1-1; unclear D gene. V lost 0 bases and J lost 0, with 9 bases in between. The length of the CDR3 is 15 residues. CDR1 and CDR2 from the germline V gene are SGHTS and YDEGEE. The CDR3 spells CASSLAGVMNTEAFF. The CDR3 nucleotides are TGTGCCAGCAGCTTGGCCGGGGTCATGAACACTGAAGCTTTCTTT.

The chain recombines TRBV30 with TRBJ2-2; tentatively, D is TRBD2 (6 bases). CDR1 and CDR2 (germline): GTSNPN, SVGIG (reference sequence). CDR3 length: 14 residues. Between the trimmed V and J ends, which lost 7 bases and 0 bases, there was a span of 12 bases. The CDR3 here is CASHGGSNTGELFF. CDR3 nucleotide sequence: TGTGCCTCCCACGGGGGATCGAACACCGGGGAGCTGTTTTTT.

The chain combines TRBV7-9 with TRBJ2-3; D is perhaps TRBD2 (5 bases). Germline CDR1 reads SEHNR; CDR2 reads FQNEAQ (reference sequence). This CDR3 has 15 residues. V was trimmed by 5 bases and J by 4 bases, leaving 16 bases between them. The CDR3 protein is CASSLLGVFADTQYF. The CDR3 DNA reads TGTGCCAGCAGCCTGCTCGGGGTATTCGCAGATACGCAGTATTTT.

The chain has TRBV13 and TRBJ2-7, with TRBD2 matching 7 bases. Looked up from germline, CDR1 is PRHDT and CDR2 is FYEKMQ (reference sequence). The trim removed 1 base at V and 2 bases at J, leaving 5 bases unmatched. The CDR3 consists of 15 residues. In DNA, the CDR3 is TGTGCCAGCAGCTTAGAGGCTAGCGGAGCCTACGAGCAGTACTTC. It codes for CASSLEASGAYEQYF.

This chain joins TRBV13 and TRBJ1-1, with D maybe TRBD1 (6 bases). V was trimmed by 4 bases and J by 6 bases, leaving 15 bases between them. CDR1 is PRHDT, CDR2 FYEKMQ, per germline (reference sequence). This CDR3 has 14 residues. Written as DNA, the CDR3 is TGTGCCAGCAGCTACCCAACCAGGGGTGCTGAAGCTTTCTTT. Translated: CASSYPTRGAEAFF.

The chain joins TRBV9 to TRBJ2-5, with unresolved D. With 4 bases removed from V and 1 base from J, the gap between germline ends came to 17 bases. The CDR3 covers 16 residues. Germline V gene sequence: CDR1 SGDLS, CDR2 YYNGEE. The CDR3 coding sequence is TGTGCCAGCAGCCCAGACGTGGGCGCCGGCCAAGAGACCCAGTACTTC. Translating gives CASSPDVGAGQETQYF.

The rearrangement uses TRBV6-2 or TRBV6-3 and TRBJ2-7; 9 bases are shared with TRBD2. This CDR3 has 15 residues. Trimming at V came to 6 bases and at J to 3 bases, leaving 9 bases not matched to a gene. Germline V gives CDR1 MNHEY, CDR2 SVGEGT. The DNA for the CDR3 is TGTGCCAGCAGCTTCGGACTAGCGAGAATCTACGAGCAGTACTTC. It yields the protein CASSFGLARIYEQYF.

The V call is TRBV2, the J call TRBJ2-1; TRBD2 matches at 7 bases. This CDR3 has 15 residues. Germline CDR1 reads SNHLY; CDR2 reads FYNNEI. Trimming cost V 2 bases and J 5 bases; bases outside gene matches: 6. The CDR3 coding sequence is TGTGCCAGCAGTGAAAGGGCTAGCGGTAACAATGAGCAGTTCTTC. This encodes CASSERASGNNEQFF.